These 14 T cell receptor beta chains were all obtained from the same sample, sequenced in a study of cytomegalovirus exposure and HLA in healthy donors. It was with 60 Vbeta and 13 Jbeta primers that the PCR ran. Generated by immunoSEQ multiplex PCR, the TCRdb table keeps only in-frame clones and is missing some. The sample lists fewer than 200,000 clones; about 80% were seen once. The specimen was PBMCs. All receptors come from a woman between 50 and 59 years old in good health and CMV-seronegative.

This chain connects TRBV5-1 to TRBJ1-1; 9 nucleotides align to TRBD1. The J segment lost 0 bases and the V segment lost 4 bases, leaving 7 bases of the junction unmatched. The length of the CDR3 is 16 residues. The germline V gene has CDR1 SGHRS and CDR2 YFSETQ. For the CDR3, the DNA is TGCGCCAGCAGCCAGGGACAGGGACGATTGAACACTGAAGCTTTCTTT. Translating it yields CASSQGQGRLNTEAFF.

Here the CDR3 reads CASSMGPSVNTEAFF. CDR3 sequence (DNA): TGTGCCAGCAGCATGGGGCCCTCTGTGAACACTGAAGCTTTCTTT. The chain has TRBV7-6 and TRBJ1-1; tentative D call: TRBD1 (5 bases). V lost 5 bases to trimming and J lost 0 bases, with 13 bases between them. The CDR3 totals 15 residues. In germline, CDR1 is SGHVS, CDR2 FNYEAQ.

This clone was seen once. V gene TRBV4-2 combines with J gene TRBJ1-2; TRBD1 is a possible D gene (5 bases). CDR1 is LGHNA, CDR2 YNFKEQ, per germline. The CDR3 length is 16 residues. Trimming stripped 1 base from V and 8 bases from J, with 20 bases between. CDR3 DNA: TGTGCCAGCAGCCAAGCCGGTGACAGAGCCCTTGGGGGCTACACCTTC. This gives the protein CASSQAGDRALGGYTF.

This rearrangement joins TRBV14 to TRBJ2-2; TRBD2 might be the D (6 bases). In germline, CDR1 is SGHDN, CDR2 FVKESK. The CDR3 loop spans 18 amino acids. Trimming shortened V by 0 bases and J by 1 base, and 15 bases separated the two germline ends. CDR3 amino acids: CASSQDRWRGRNTGELFF. The DNA for the CDR3 is TGTGCCAGCAGCCAAGATAGGTGGCGGGGCCGGAACACCGGGGAGCTGTTTTTT. The whole variable domain, remainder taken from reference TRBV14 and TRBJ2-2, is EAGVTQFPSHSVIEKGQTVTLRCDPISGHDNLYWYRRVMGKEIKFLLHFVKESKQDESGMPNNRFLAERTGGTYSTLKVQPAELEDSGVYFCASSQDRWRGRNTGELFFGEGSRLTVL.

This chain links TRBV9 with TRBJ2-2; 12 bases align to TRBD2. This CDR3 is built from 17 residues. Looked up from germline, CDR1 is SGDLS and CDR2 is YYNGEE. Germline trimming cut 1 base from V and 4 bases from J; bases unmatched to any gene: 5. CDR3 protein: CASSVLTSGRPTGELFF. CDR3 nucleotide sequence: TGTGCCAGCAGCGTACTGACTAGCGGGAGACCCACCGGGGAGCTGTTTTTT.

V usage is TRBV4-3 and J usage is TRBJ2-5; possible D gene TRBD1, 6 bases. Per germline, CDR1 LGHNA and CDR2 YSLEER. The CDR3 is 16 residues long. Trimming left V 1 base short and J 2 bases short, with 14 bases between. For the CDR3, the DNA is TGCGCCAGCAGCCAAGGAGAAACGGACAGACAAGAGACCCAGTACTTC. Amino acid sequence: CASSQGETDRQETQYF.

The V call is TRBV28, the J call TRBJ1-5; D perhaps matches TRBD1 (5 bases). CDR1 and CDR2 (germline): MDHEN, SYDVKM. The V end lost 6 bases, the J end lost 0 bases, and 15 bases lay between the germline ends. The CDR3 is 16 amino acids. As DNA, the CDR3 is TGTGCCAGCAGGCGGGGGGGACGGTATAGCAATCAGCCCCAGCATTTT. Translating gives CASRRGGRYSNQPQHF.

The chain recombines TRBV7-2 with TRBJ1-2; 8 bases match TRBD1. The CDR3 contains 16 residues. The germline V gene encodes CDR1 SGHTA and CDR2 FQGNSA. V was clipped by 4 bases and J by 4 bases; unmatched bases: 11. The CDR3 loop is CASSSGGTGSPYGYTF. For the CDR3, the DNA is TGTGCCAGCAGCTCAGGGGGGACAGGCAGCCCCTATGGCTACACCTTC.

V gene TRBV27 combines with J gene TRBJ1-2, with 8 bases aligning to TRBD1. Germline CDR1 MNHEY, CDR2 SMNVEV (reference sequence). V lost 3 bases, J lost 7 bases, and 4 bases stayed unmatched. CDR3 length: 13 residues. The CDR3 loop is CASSLDRVGGYTF. For the CDR3, the DNA is TGTGCCAGCAGTTTGGACAGGGTGGGTGGCTACACCTTC.

V and J are TRBV11-3 and TRBJ1-6; no reliable D call. This CDR3 has 13 amino acids. CDR1 and CDR2 from the germline V gene are SGHNT and YENEEA. With 2 bases removed from V and 8 bases from J, the gap between germline ends came to 7 bases. CDR3 amino acids: CASSLSRDSPLHF. CDR3 coding DNA: TGTGCCAGCAGCTTAAGCCGTGATTCACCCCTCCACTTT.

The genes are TRBV5-4 and TRBJ1-2, with 7 bases lining up with TRBD1. This CDR3 has 15 amino acids. J gave up 8 bases and V 4 bases, and 14 bases lay outside the gene matches. The germline CDR1 and CDR2 sequences are SGHNT and YYREEE (reference sequence). The chain's CDR3 is CASSPRKTGLWGYTF. CDR3 coding DNA: TGTGCCAGCAGCCCGCGGAAGACAGGGTTGTGGGGCTACACCTTC.

The J gene is TRBJ2-3, the V gene TRBV5-1; 9 positions match TRBD2. Germline V gene sequence: CDR1 SGHRS, CDR2 YFSETQ. The V segment lost 4 bases and the J segment 0 bases; nucleotides outside the gene matches: 6. The CDR3 consists of 16 residues. CDR3 amino acids: CASSPGLAFSTDTQYF. CDR3 nucleotides: TGCGCCAGCAGCCCGGGACTAGCTTTTAGCACAGATACGCAGTATTTT.

In the case of this clone: Since no conserved phenylalanine or tryptophan closes the CDR3, a read error is the likely cause. No DNA is shown, since the ends of the CDR3 on it are uncertain; the CDR3 is the one TCRdb lists. The chain couples TRBV19 to TRBJ1-1; TRBD1, the D gene given by the table, was not confirmed from the DNA. Germline assignment: CDR1 LNHDA and CDR2 SQIVND (reference sequence). The CDR3 is 10 residues long, counting both termini. The CDR3 loop is CASSIHRGRL.

V gene TRBV27 combines with J gene TRBJ2-2, with no clear D. The germline CDR1 and CDR2 sequences are MNHEY and SMNVEV (reference sequence). With 1 base removed from V and 2 bases from J, the gap between germline ends came to 5 bases. The CDR3 covers 14 residues. Written as DNA, the CDR3 is TGTGCCAGCAGTTTATTGTCTAACACCGGGGAGCTGTTTTTT. Residues: CASSLLSNTGELFF.